The present T cell receptor (beta chain) was sequenced within a study of shared clonotypes between healthy human individuals. This clone was seen a single time. Only CD45RO-negative cells positively selected for CCR7 counted as naive CD8 cells, so terminally differentiated effector memory CD45RA+ cells were excluded. Germline CDR1 and CDR2: SGDLS and YYNGEE. This CDR3 is 14 amino acids long. Deletions cut 4 bases from V and 2 bases from J, with 13 bases between. Original handling: ImmunoSEQ supplied junction-only sequences lacking quality scores, so filtering was different. Clones were sequenced by immunoSEQ multiplex PCR, and TCRdb holds only the in-frame ones, with some missing. V and J calls and clone size are as listed in that table; D and trimming were resolved from the DNA. The sample includes over 750,000 clones, 90% to 98% of them seen just once.

The chain combines TRBV9 with TRBJ2-7; D is undetermined. What was sequenced was naive CD8+ T cells sorted from blood. The sequence was collected from a man aged 30-40 years in good health. The CDR3 DNA follows: TGTGCCAGCAGCCCACGGGCTAACACCTACGAGCAGTACTTC. It specifies CASSPRANTYEQYF.